What follows are 4 T cell receptor beta chains derived from one specimen sequenced in a study of OX40 agonist ivuxolimab in advanced cancers. Sequencing was performed with immunoSEQ multiplex PCR; in TCRdb, only in-frame clones are kept and a portion is missing. Of 60,000 to 75,000 clones listed, 80% to 90% are singletons. The sequencing used CD4+ or CD8+ T cells sorted from blood, collected in a trial of the OX40 agonist ivuxolimab. The receptors derive from an adult with an advanced solid tumor such as melanoma, head and neck, liver or kidney cancer.

This chain uses TRBV5-1 with TRBJ1-5; D is unclear. This CDR3 is 15 amino acids long. Germline loops: CDR1 SGHRS, CDR2 YFSETQ. V was pared by 0 bases and J by 3 bases, with 10 bases between. This CDR3 reads CASSLGQAYNQPQHF. Here the CDR3 DNA reads TGCGCCAGCAGCTTGGGGCAGGCATACAATCAGCCCCAGCATTTT.

The gene calls are TRBV4-1 and TRBJ1-2; 7 bases match TRBD1. The CDR3 loop spans 13 amino acids. The V segment lost 4 bases and the J segment 5 bases; nucleotides outside the gene matches: 4. From germline, CDR1 is MGHRA and CDR2 YSYEKL. The DNA for the CDR3 is TGCGCCAGCAGCCTAGCAGGGGGATATGGCTACACCTTC. This gives the protein CASSLAGGYGYTF.

The genes are TRBV19 and TRBJ1-6; the match to TRBD1 covers 9 bases. Losses at the gene ends were 10 bases for V and 7 bases for J; bases not matched to a gene: 5. The germline CDR1 and CDR2 sequences are LNHDA and SQIVND (reference sequence). The CDR3 spans 13 residues. In nucleotides, the CDR3 is TGTGCCACCCTAGGACAGGGGAATTCACCCCTCCACTTT. This translates into CATLGQGNSPLHF.

In its sample, this clone was seen once. The chain uses TRBV9 and TRBJ2-2; 8 nucleotides align to TRBD2. Per germline, CDR1 SGDLS and CDR2 YYNGEE. The CDR3 spans 16 residues. Losses at the gene ends were 0 bases for V and 2 bases for J; bases not matched to a gene: 3. In DNA form, the CDR3 reads TGTGCCAGCAGCGTAGCGGCGGGGGGCAACACCGGGGAGCTGTTTTTT. It translates to CASSVAAGGNTGELFF.